This TCR beta chain was profiled in a study of Graves' ophthalmopathy and Graves' hyperthyroidism. Amplified material comprised TCR beta CDR3 regions derived from RNA transcripts. First-round RT-PCR used HTBI primers; second-round multiplex PCR followed. TCRdb re-analysed the multiplex PCR reads in MiXCR, keeping a single row per CDR3 protein. The sample lists roughly 500,000 distinct CDR3 sequences; around 15% were seen once. The CDR3 contains 15 residues. Germline V CDR1 and CDR2: SGHRS, YFSETQ. Trimming stripped 7 bases from V and 2 bases from J, with 18 bases between. Only a few counts were recorded for this clonotype. Antigen specificity is unknown. Findings and caveats of the study: Both an approximately 70% sensitivity and an approximately 72% specificity characterized the model's predictions of ophthalmopathy progression.

The receptor's source is a woman in her twenties or thirties with Graves' ophthalmopathy. Sequenced: blood. The rearrangement joins TRBV5-1 to TRBJ2-5; D may be TRBD1 or TRBD2 (5 bases each). The CDR3 is CASAIRPGPQETQYF. DNA for the CDR3: TGCGCCAGCGCGATCCGCCCGGGACCTCAAGAGACCCAGTACTTC.